This entry features one TCR beta chain sequence. As yet, its antigen is unknown. The sorted-subset replicate PCRs were given 200 ng DNA, which is approximately 30,000 T cell genomes. Assay: immunoSEQ multiplex PCR; the TCRdb copy retains only in-frame clones and omits some. The sample lists 2,500,000 or so clones, under 95% occurring once. The germline CDR1 and CDR2 sequences are MGHRA and YSYEKL. CDR3 length: 16 amino acids. V trimming: 3 bases; J trimming: 4 bases; junction bases outside the gene matches: 9. This sample was included in a study of shared clonotypes between healthy human individuals. About the research overall: The study drew on a couple of women and a few men aged 18 to 49 as donors. Whole-study findings and limits: Relative to clonotypes present in all four donors, those not shared had lower generation probabilities.

The TCR originated in a man aged 18 to 29 in good health. Some clones in this sample may be carry-over from other donors' samples. The sample comprised naive CD4+ T cells from PBMCs. Sample subset: CD45RA+ positively selected. The chain combines TRBV4-1 with TRBJ2-1; 7 bases are shared with TRBD1. The CDR3 region has the DNA TGCGCCAGCAGCCAGCCGGGACAGAGAGTATACAATGAGCAGTTCTTC. Translated: CASSQPGQRVYNEQFF.